The 9 T cell receptor beta chains below were found in one sample sequenced in a study of Graves' ophthalmopathy and Graves' hyperthyroidism. RNA transcripts were the source from which TCR beta CDR3 regions were amplified. Investigators did first-round RT-PCR with HTBI primers, then second-round multiplex PCR. From the multiplex PCR reads, TCRdb called clonotypes with MiXCR, one entry per CDR3 protein. The repertoire holds more than 300,000 distinct CDR3 sequences, with roughly 15% as singletons. Sequencing input: peripheral blood. These receptor sequences come from an adult woman with stable Graves' hyperthyroidism.

This clonotype was seen repeatedly, ten times or more. The chain couples TRBV12-3 or TRBV12-4 to TRBJ1-1, with D tentatively TRBD1 (5 bases). This CDR3 is built from 12 residues. The ends were cut back, 6 bases at V and 4 bases at J, with 9 bases in the middle. In nucleotides, the CDR3 is TGTGCCAGCAGCCCAACAGGCACTGAAGCTTTCTTT. Translating it yields CASSPTGTEAFF.

V gene TRBV10-3 combines with J gene TRBJ1-1, with a weak D call TRBD1 (6 bases). The germline CDR1 and CDR2 sequences are ENHRY and SYGVKD. V lost 10 bases and J 10 bases, leaving 22 bases between the germline ends. The CDR3 spans 13 residues. CDR3 loop: CATEPTGHSGAFF. CDR3 coding DNA: TGTGCCACTGAACCCACAGGGCACTCGGGAGCTTTCTTT.

This clonotype has a count of ten or more. The J gene is TRBJ1-5, the V gene TRBV19; D perhaps matches TRBD1 (5 bases). Trimming left V 4 bases short and J 4 bases short, with 11 bases between. The CDR3 runs to 14 residues. The V gene's germline CDR1 is LNHDA and CDR2 SQIVND (reference sequence). CDR3 sequence reads: CASSNDRLNQPQHF. CDR3 in DNA: TGTGCCAGTAGTAATGACAGATTAAATCAGCCCCAGCATTTT.

This clonotype occurred many times. This rearrangement joins TRBV12-3 or TRBV12-4 to TRBJ2-6; no reliable D call. V was pared by 7 bases and J by 0 bases, with 10 bases between. The CDR3 runs to 15 residues. The CDR3 bases are TGTGCCAGCAACTACCCTACCTCTGGGGCCAACGTCCTGACTTTC. Translation: CASNYPTSGANVLTF.

This clonotype was detected ten times or more. The gene calls are TRBV5-1 and TRBJ2-6; TRBD1 matches 7 bases. The CDR3 covers 15 residues. After removal of 7 bases from V and 0 bases from J, the junction contained 4 bases not matched to a gene. Germline V gene data show CDR1 as SGHRS and CDR2 as YFSETQ. The chain's CDR3 is CASGQANSGANVLTF. As DNA, the CDR3 is TGCGCCAGCGGACAGGCGAACTCTGGGGCCAACGTCCTGACTTTC. The complete variable domain, with remaining parts taken from reference TRBV5-1 and TRBJ2-6, reads KAGVTQTPRYLIKTRGQQVTLSCSPISGHRSVSWYQQTPGQGLQFLFEYFSETQRNKGNFPGRFSGRQFSNSRSEMNVSTLELGDSALYLCASGQANSGANVLTFGAGSRLTVL.

This clonotype appeared many times. The rearrangement uses TRBV5-1 and TRBJ2-7; TRBD1 aligns across 8 bases. From germline, CDR1 is SGHRS and CDR2 YFSETQ. The CDR3 has 14 residues. J lost 4 bases, V lost 2 bases, and 5 bases had no gene match. CDR3 bases: TGCGCCAGCAGCTTCTGGGACAGGCAATACGAGCAGTACTTC. Its translation: CASSFWDRQYEQYF.

The chain is built from TRBV28 and TRBJ1-2; D possibly corresponds to TRBD1 (6 bases). V was shortened by 5 bases and J by 7 bases, with 20 bases between the two germline ends. This CDR3 comprises 15 residues. CDR1 and CDR2 from the germline V gene are MDHEN and SYDVKM. Here the CDR3 DNA reads TGTGCCAGCAGTCTAAACGACAGGCCGCTGTTTGGCTACACCTTC. Protein sequence: CASSLNDRPLFGYTF.

There are many counts of this clonotype. This chain joins TRBV28 and TRBJ1-5; 9 nucleotides line up with TRBD1. The CDR3 consists of 15 residues. Germline-derived CDR1 and CDR2 are MDHEN and SYDVKM. With V trimmed by 6 bases and J by 4 bases, 7 bases remained unmatched. The CDR3 coding sequence is TGTGCCAGCAGACCTGGGGACAGGGTGAATCAGCCCCAGCATTTT. It encodes CASRPGDRVNQPQHF. The whole variable domain, filled in from reference TRBV28 and TRBJ1-5, reads DVKVTQSSRYLVKRTGEKVFLECVQDMDHENMFWYRQDPGLGLRLIYFSYDVKMKEKGDIPEGYSVSREKKERFSLILESASTNQTSMYLCASRPGDRVNQPQHFGDGTRLSIL.

This clonotype has ten or more counts. V is TRBV6-2 or TRBV6-3 and J is TRBJ2-7; 8 nucleotides line up with TRBD2. CDR1 and CDR2 from the germline V gene are MNHEY and SVGEGT. V trimming: 2 bases; J trimming: 5 bases; junction bases outside the gene matches: 14. CDR3 size: 17 residues. The CDR3 reads CASSYNPGAGVLDEQYF. The CDR3 coding sequence is TGTGCCAGCAGTTACAACCCCGGAGCGGGAGTATTGGACGAGCAGTACTTC.